The sequence of this T cell receptor (beta chain) was determined in a study of blood T cell repertoires in COVID-19. Trimming removed 6 bases from V and 2 bases from J; junction bases left unmatched: 9. Germline V lookup: CDR1 KGHSH, CDR2 LQKENI. The CDR3 covers 15 residues. Method: immunoSEQ multiplex PCR; TCRdb's copy keeps in-frame clones and lacks some. The sample holds 200,000 to 250,000 clones, around 86% seen once. The origin of this receptor is a man aged 60-69 years with acute or convalescent COVID-19. The chain carries TRBV18 and TRBJ1-1; 7 nucleotides match TRBD1. Sample: peripheral blood. DNA of the CDR3: TGTGCCAGCTCCCCCTCGACAGGGATAAACACTGAAGCTTTCTTT. Its protein is CASSPSTGINTEAFF.